This passage covers 14 T cell receptor beta chains from one sample sequenced in a study of regulatory T cells in long-lasting Graves disease. As to time point: newly diagnosed GD, antithyroid drugs for less than 3 months. The TCR library was made from RNA extracted from PBMCs. Relying on iRepertoire HTBI primers and Arm-PCR of CDR3 regions, the team built TCR beta libraries. TCRdb reprocessed the multiplex PCR reads via MiXCR and lists one record per CDR3 protein. Among roughly 420,000 distinct CDR3 sequences, roughly 15% were seen once, and the ten largest hold around a sixth. These same records also appear under a second study, on T cells in Graves' hyperthyroidism and ophthalmopathy.

Here the sequenced sample was peripheral blood mononuclear cells (PBMCs), taken at new diagnosis, from a patient treated with antithyroid drugs. These receptors originate from a woman aged 50 to 65 with Graves disease.

This clonotype was seen a handful of times. The V and J genes are TRBV5-1 and TRBJ2-2; D possibly matches TRBD1 or TRBD2 (6 bases each). Germline assignment: CDR1 SGHRS and CDR2 YFSETQ. With 4 bases removed from V and 5 bases from J, the gap between germline ends came to 15 bases. This CDR3 is 15 amino acids long. The CDR3 reads CASSAVWRGTGELFF. CDR3 coding DNA: TGCGCCAGCAGCGCCGTCTGGAGGGGGACCGGGGAGCTGTTTTTT.

This clonotype was seen repeatedly, ten times or more. The chain recombines TRBV7-9 with TRBJ2-2; D is undetermined. Germline values: CDR1 SEHNR, CDR2 FQNEAQ (reference sequence). CDR3 length: 15 amino acids. The V and J ends lost 5 bases and 1 base respectively, with 11 bases between them. As DNA, the CDR3 is TGTGCCAGCAGCGTACGAGCTCTGAACACCGGGGAGCTGTTTTTT. It yields the protein CASSVRALNTGELFF.

This clonotype was observed many times. This rearrangement joins TRBV28 to TRBJ1-5; no firm D call. Germline loops: CDR1 MDHEN, CDR2 SYDVKM. Trimming took off 2 bases at V and 0 bases at J, with 8 bases between the two ends. This CDR3 has 15 residues. Here the CDR3 reads CASSLGNLSNQPQHF. CDR3 DNA: TGTGCCAGCAGTTTAGGTAATCTTAGCAATCAGCCCCAGCATTTT.

This clonotype was seen at least ten times. The chain links TRBV28 to TRBJ2-5; no clear D gene. The CDR3 extends over 14 amino acids. The germline CDR1 and CDR2 sequences are MDHEN and SYDVKM. With 2 bases removed from V and 4 bases from J, the gap between germline ends came to 11 bases. The CDR3 DNA sequence: TGTGCCAGCAGTTTACCGTCTGGGGTAGAGACCCAGTACTTC. This sequence encodes CASSLPSGVETQYF. Together with reference TRBV28 and TRBJ2-5, the CDR3 gives the full variable domain: DVKVTQSSRYLVKRTGEKVFLECVQDMDHENMFWYRQDPGLGLRLIYFSYDVKMKEKGDIPEGYSVSREKKERFSLILESASTNQTSMYLCASSLPSGVETQYFGPGTRLLVL.

This clonotype was counted many times. The V gene is TRBV5-1, the J gene TRBJ1-1; D is perhaps TRBD1 (5 bases). The CDR3 totals 14 residues. Germline CDR1 SGHRS, CDR2 YFSETQ. Trimming cost V 1 base and J 1 base, with 8 bases left between them. The CDR3: CASSLQGWNTEAFF. CDR3 in DNA: TGCGCCAGCAGCTTGCAGGGTTGGAACACTGAAGCTTTCTTT.

This clonotype was observed many times. The chain employs TRBV7-9 and TRBJ2-7; TRBD2 matches at 12 bases. This CDR3 spans 16 amino acids. Losses at the gene ends were 5 bases for V and 7 bases for J; bases not matched to a gene: 12. Germline V gene sequence: CDR1 SEHNR, CDR2 FQNEAQ (reference sequence). The CDR3 here is CASSVTPGLAGAEQYF. The CDR3 DNA is TGTGCCAGCAGCGTGACTCCGGGACTAGCGGGCGCTGAGCAGTACTTC.

In its sample, this clonotype was seen many times. The chain is built from TRBV7-3 and TRBJ2-3, with D maybe TRBD2 (5 bases). Germline assignment: CDR1 SGHTA and CDR2 FQGTGA. This CDR3 contains 13 residues. The germline V and J ends were trimmed by 5 bases and 5 bases, with 11 bases remaining between them. The CDR3 DNA sequence: TGTGCCAGCAGCCCTCGTGGAGGAGATACGCAGTATTTT. It codes for CASSPRGGDTQYF.

This clonotype appeared a few times. V gene TRBV27 combines with J gene TRBJ1-2; D call uncertain. The CDR3 sequence is 13 residues long. Germline lookup yields CDR1 MNHEY and CDR2 SMNVEV (reference sequence). Trimming stripped 4 bases from V and 5 bases from J, with 11 bases between. The CDR3 is CASSSTRVYGYTF. The CDR3 nucleotides are TGTGCCAGCAGTTCTACCCGGGTTTATGGCTACACCTTC.

This clonotype was seen more than once but under ten times. J is TRBJ2-5 and V is TRBV28, with TRBD1 matching 9 bases. The germline CDR1 and CDR2 sequences are MDHEN and SYDVKM. The CDR3 is 16 residues long. V lost 6 bases and J lost 6; bases outside the gene matches: 14. The CDR3 reads CASSRSGGQGRQTQYF. Written as DNA, the CDR3 is TGTGCCAGCAGCCGCTCTGGGGGACAGGGTCGGCAGACCCAGTACTTC.

This clonotype was observed many times. The V gene is TRBV7-6, the J gene TRBJ2-7; 8 bases fit TRBD1. The CDR3 covers 14 residues. In germline, CDR1 is SGHVS, CDR2 FNYEAQ. J was trimmed by 5 bases and V by 5 bases; bases with no gene match: 8. In DNA form, the CDR3 reads TGTGCCAGCAGCCCAAGACAGGGGTGGGACGAGCAGTACTTC. Its protein is CASSPRQGWDEQYF.

This clonotype was recorded a few times. DNA of the CDR3: TGTGCCAGCAGCCGGGGACTAGCGGGAGGAGAGACCCAGTACTTC. Protein: CASSRGLAGGETQYF. This chain connects TRBV7-7 to TRBJ2-5, with TRBD2 matching 15 bases. V gave up 5 bases and J gave up 4 bases; unmatched junction bases: 2. CDR1 is SSHAT and CDR2 is FNYEAQ in the germline V gene (reference sequence). The CDR3 has 15 residues.

V and J are TRBV10-3 and TRBJ2-1, with 7 bases identical to TRBD2. Germline assignment: CDR1 ENHRY and CDR2 SYGVKD. V lost 2 bases and J lost 5; bases outside the gene matches: 18. The CDR3 runs 19 residues. In nucleotides, the CDR3 is TGTGCCATCAGTGAGGGGCAAGCTACCGACAGAGGGAGGGACAATGAGCAGTTCTTC. This encodes CAISEGQATDRGRDNEQFF.

This clonotype was detected once. V and J are TRBV7-6 and TRBJ2-3, with TRBD2 identical over 8 bases. This CDR3 contains 17 residues. The V gene end was trimmed by 9 bases and the J gene end by 4 bases; junction bases not matched to a gene: 18. CDR1 SGHVS and CDR2 FNYEAQ come from the germline V gene. In DNA, the CDR3 is TGTGCCAGTCAAATCGGCGAGCGGGAGATCTTCCCAGATACGCAGTATTTT. Its translation is CASQIGEREIFPDTQYF.

The chain recombines TRBV20-1 with TRBJ2-5; 8 bases map to TRBD1. Per germline, CDR1 DFQATT and CDR2 SNEGSKA (reference sequence). The ends lost 5 bases at V and 2 bases at J; junction bases unmatched: 7. This CDR3 has 14 amino acids. The DNA for the CDR3 is TGCAGTGCTTGGGGCAGGGGGCAACAAGAGACCCAGTACTTC. This gives the protein CSAWGRGQQETQYF.